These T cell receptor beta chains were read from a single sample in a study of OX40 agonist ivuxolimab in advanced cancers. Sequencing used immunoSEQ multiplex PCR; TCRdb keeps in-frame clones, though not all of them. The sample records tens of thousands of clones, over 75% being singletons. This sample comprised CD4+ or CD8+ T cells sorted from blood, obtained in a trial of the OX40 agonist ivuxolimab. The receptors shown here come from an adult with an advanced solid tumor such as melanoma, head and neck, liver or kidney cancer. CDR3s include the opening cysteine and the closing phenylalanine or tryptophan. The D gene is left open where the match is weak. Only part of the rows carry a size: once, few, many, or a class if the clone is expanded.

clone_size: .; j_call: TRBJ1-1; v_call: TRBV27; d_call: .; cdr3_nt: TGTGCCAGCAGTTTAGCGACAGAAAGTACTGAAGCTTTCTTT; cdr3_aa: CASSLATESTEAFF
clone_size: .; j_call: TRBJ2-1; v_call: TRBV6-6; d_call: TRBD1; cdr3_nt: TGTGCCAGCAGGCAGACAGGGAATGAGCAGTTCTTC; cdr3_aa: CASRQTGNEQFF
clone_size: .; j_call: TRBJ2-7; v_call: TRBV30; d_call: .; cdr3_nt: TGTGCCTGGAGTGTAGACTTCGCCCTCGAGCAGTACTTC; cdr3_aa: CAWSVDFALEQYF
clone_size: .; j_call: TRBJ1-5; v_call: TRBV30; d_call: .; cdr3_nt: TGTGCCTGGATCCGCCGCAATCAGCCCCAGCATTTT; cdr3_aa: CAWIRRNQPQHF
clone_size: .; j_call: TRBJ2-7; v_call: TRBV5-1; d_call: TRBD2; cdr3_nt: TGCGCCAGCAGCCCCGGGGGGTCATCCTACGAGCAGTACTTC; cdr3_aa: CASSPGGSSYEQYF
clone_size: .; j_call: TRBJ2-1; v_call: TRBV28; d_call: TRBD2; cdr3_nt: TGTGCCAGCAGCGAGCTAGCGGGGTACAATGAGCAGTTCTTC; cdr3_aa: CASSELAGYNEQFF
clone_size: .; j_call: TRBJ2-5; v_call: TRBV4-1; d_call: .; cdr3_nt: TGCGCCAGCAGCCAAGGACAGCGAACGCCCATTCGGGAGACCCAGTACTTC; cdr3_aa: CASSQGQRTPIRETQYF
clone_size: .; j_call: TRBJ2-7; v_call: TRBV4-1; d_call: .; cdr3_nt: TGCGCCAGCAGCCACCTCATCGGAGGGTCCTACGAGCAGTACTTC; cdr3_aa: CASSHLIGGSYEQYF
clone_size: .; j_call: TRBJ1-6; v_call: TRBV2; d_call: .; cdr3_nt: TGTGCCAGCAGTGAAGGGCAGGGACCCAATTCACCCCTCCACTTT; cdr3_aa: CASSEGQGPNSPLHF
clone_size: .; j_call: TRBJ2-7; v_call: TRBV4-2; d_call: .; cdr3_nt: TGTGCCAGCAGCCAAGAACCTGGACACGAGCAGTACTTC; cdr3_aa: CASSQEPGHEQYF
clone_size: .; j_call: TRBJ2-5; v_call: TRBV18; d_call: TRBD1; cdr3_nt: TGTGCCAGCTCACCCGTTGACAGGGGGCAAGAGACCCAGTACTTC; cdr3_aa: CASSPVDRGQETQYF
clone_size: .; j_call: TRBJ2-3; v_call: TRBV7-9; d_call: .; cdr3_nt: TGTGCCAGCAGCTCCTCTCCCGGAGGCACAGATACGCAGTATTTT; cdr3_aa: CASSSSPGGTDTQYF
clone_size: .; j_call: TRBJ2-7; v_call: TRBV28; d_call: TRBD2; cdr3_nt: TGTGCCAGCAGAGAACTGGGGACTAGCGGGCTCTACGAGCAGTACTTC; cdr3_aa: CASRELGTSGLYEQYF
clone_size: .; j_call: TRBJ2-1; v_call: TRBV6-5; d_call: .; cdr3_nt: TGTGCCAGCAGTTACTCGACAGACCCCTACAATGAGCAGTTCTTC; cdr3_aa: CASSYSTDPYNEQFF
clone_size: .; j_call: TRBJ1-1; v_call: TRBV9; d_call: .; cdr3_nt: TGTGCCAGCAGCGCCTCGACGGGAATTACTTCGAACACTGAAGCTTTCTTT; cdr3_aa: CASSASTGITSNTEAFF
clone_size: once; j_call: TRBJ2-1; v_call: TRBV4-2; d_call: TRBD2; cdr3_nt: TGTGCCAGCAGCCAAGATCTGTCTAGCGGGGTCTACAATGAGCAGTTCTTC; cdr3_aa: CASSQDLSSGVYNEQFF
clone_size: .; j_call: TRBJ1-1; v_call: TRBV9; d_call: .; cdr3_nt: TGTGCCAGCAGCGAGGGTGGGACGACTGAAGCTTTCTTT; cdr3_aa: CASSEGGTTEAFF
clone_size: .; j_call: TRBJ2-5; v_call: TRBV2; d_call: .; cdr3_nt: TGTGCCAGCAGTTCGGGGGCGCCGGAGACCCAGTACTTC; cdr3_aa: CASSSGAPETQYF
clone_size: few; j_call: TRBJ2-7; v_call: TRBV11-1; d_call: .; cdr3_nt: TGTGCCAGCAGCTTAGCGGGGAATAAATACGAGCAGTACTTC; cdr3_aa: CASSLAGNKYEQYF
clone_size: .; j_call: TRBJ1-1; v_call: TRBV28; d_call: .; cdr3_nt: TGTGCCAGCACCTCCCTCCGGGAAACTGAAGCTTTCTTT; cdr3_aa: CASTSLRETEAFF
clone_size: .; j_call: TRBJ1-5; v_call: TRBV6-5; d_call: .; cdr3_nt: TGTGCCAGCAGTTACGAGGGCAATCAGCCCCAGCATTTT; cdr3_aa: CASSYEGNQPQHF
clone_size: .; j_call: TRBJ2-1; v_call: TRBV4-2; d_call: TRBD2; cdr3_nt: TGTGCCAGCAGCCAAGAAGGATCGGGCGGGGGGTTATATGAGCAGTTCTTC; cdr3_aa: CASSQEGSGGGLYEQFF
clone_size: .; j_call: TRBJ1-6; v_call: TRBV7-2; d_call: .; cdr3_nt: TGTGCCAGCAGGGGGCTCGATTCACCCCTCCACTTT; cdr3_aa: CASRGLDSPLHF
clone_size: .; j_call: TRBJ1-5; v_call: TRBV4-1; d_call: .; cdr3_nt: TGCGCCAGCAGCCAAGGGGGGACCTCGAATCAGCCCCAGCATTTT; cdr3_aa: CASSQGGTSNQPQHF
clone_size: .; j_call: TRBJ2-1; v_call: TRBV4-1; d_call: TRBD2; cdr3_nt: TGCGCCAGCAGCCAAGATTCGGGAGGGGCTGCCGTGCAGTTCTTC; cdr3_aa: CASSQDSGGAAVQFF
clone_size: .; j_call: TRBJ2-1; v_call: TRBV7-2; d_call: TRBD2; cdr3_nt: TGTGCCAGCAGCTCCAGTAGCGGGGGGCCCTCCTACAATGAGCAGTTCTTC; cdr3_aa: CASSSSSGGPSYNEQFF
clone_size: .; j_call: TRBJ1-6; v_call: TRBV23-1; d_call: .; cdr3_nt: TGTGCCAGCAGCCAAGATAGTCAAGTCACCTATAATTCACCCCTCCACTTT; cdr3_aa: CASSQDSQVTYNSPLHF
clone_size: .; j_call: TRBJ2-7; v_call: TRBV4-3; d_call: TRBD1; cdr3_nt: TGCGCCAGCAGCCAAAACCAGGGACAGGGGCGGGACGAGCAGTACTTC; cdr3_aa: CASSQNQGQGRDEQYF
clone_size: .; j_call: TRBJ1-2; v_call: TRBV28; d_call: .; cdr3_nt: TGTGCCAGCAGTTTATGGGGGAAACTAAACTATGGCTACACCTTC; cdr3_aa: CASSLWGKLNYGYTF
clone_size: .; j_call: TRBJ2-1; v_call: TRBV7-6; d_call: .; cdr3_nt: TGTGCCAGCAGCGGAGGGGGCGTGGGGTCCTACAATGAGCAGTTCTTC; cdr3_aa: CASSGGGVGSYNEQFF